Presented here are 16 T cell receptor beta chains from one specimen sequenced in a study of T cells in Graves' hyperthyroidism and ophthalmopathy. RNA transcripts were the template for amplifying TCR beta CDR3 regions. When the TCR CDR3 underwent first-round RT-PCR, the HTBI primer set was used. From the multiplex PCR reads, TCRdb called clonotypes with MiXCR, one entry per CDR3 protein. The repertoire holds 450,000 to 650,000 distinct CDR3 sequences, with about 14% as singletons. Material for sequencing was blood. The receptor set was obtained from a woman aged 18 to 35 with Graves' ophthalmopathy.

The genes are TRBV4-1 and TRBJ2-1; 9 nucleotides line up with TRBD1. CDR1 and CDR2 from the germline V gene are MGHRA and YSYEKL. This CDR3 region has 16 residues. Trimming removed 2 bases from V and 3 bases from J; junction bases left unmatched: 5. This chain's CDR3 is CASSQSQDRGYNEQFF. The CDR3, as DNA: TGCGCCAGCAGCCAATCTCAGGACAGGGGCTACAATGAGCAGTTCTTC.

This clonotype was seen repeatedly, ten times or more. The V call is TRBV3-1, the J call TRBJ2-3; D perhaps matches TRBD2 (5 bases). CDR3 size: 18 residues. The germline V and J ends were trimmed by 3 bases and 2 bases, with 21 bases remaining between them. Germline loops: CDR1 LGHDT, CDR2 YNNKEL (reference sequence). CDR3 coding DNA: TGTGCCAGCAGCCAGGTTAGAGGGATAGATGCGTTCACAGATACGCAGTATTTT. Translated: CASSQVRGIDAFTDTQYF.

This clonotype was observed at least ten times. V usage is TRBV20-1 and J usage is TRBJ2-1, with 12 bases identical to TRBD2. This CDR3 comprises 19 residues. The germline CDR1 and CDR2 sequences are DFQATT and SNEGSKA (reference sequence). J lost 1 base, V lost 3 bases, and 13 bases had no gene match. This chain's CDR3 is CSARGLLAGGPRSYNEQFF. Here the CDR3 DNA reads TGCAGTGCTAGGGGTCTCCTAGCGGGAGGGCCTCGATCCTACAATGAGCAGTTCTTC.

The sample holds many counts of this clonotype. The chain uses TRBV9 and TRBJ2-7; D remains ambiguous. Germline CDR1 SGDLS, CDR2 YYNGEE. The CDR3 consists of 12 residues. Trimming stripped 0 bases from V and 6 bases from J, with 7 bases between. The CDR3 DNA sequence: TGTGCCAGCAGCGTAGCTAACGGCGAGCAGTACTTC. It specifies CASSVANGEQYF. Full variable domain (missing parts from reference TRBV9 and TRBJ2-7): DSGVTQTPKHLITATGQRVTLRCSPRSGDLSVYWYQQSLDQGLQFLIQYYNGEERAKGNILERFSAQQFPDLHSELNLSSLELGDSALYFCASSVANGEQYFGPGTRLTVT.

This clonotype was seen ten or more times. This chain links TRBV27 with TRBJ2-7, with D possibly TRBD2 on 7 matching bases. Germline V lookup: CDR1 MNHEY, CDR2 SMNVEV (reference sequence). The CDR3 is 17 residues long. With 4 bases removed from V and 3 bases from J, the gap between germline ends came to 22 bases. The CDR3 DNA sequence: TGTGCCAGCAGTTCATTAGTTTTCCGGGGGGCGAGCTACGAGCAGTACTTC. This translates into CASSSLVFRGASYEQYF.

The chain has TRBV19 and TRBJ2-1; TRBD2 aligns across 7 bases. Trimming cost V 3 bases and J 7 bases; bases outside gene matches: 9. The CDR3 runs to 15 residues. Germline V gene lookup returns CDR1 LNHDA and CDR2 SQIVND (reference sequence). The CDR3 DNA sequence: TGTGCCAGTAGTATCCTAACTAGCGCGTCGAATGAGCAGTTCTTC. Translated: CASSILTSASNEQFF.

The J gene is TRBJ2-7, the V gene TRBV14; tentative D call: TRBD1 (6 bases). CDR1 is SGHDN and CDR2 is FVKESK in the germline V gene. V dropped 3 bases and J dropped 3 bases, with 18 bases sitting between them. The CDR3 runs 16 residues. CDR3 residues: CASSQVDRWLSYEQYF. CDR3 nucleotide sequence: TGTGCCAGCAGCCAGGTTGACAGGTGGTTAAGCTACGAGCAGTACTTC.

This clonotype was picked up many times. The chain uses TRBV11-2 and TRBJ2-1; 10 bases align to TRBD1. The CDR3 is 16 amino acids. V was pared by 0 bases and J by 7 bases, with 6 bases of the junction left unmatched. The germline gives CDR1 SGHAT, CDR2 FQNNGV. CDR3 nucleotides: TGTGCCAGCAGCTTAGATAGCGGGACAGGGGTTAATGAGCAGTTCTTC. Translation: CASSLDSGTGVNEQFF.

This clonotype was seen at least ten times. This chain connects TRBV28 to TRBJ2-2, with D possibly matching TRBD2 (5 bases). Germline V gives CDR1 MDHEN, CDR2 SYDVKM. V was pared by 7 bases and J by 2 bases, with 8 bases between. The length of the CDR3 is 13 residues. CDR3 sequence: CASNGGNTGELFF. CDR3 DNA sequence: TGTGCCAGCAACGGAGGAAACACCGGGGAGCTGTTTTTT. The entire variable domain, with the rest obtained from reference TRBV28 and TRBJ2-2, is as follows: DVKVTQSSRYLVKRTGEKVFLECVQDMDHENMFWYRQDPGLGLRLIYFSYDVKMKEKGDIPEGYSVSREKKERFSLILESASTNQTSMYLCASNGGNTGELFFGEGSRLTVL.

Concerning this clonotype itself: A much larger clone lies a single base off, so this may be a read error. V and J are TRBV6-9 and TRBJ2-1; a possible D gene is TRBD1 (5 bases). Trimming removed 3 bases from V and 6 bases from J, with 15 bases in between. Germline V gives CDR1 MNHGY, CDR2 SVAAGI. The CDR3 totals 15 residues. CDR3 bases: TGTGCCAGCAGTTACCCGATAGGGGCTGTCAATGAGCAGTTCTTC. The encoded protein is CASSYPIGAVNEQFF.

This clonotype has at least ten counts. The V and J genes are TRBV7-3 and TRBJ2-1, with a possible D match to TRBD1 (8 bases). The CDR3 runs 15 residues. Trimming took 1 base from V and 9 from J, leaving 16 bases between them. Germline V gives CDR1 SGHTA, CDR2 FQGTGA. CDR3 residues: CASSLSHRGGGEQFF. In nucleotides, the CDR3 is TGTGCCAGCAGCTTAAGCCACAGGGGGGGGGGTGAGCAGTTCTTC.

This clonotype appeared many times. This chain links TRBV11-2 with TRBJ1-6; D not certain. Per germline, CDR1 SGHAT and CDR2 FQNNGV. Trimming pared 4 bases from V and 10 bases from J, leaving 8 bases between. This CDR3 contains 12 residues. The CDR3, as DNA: TGTGCCAGCAGCTCCAGTTGGTCACCCCTCCACTTT. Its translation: CASSSSWSPLHF.

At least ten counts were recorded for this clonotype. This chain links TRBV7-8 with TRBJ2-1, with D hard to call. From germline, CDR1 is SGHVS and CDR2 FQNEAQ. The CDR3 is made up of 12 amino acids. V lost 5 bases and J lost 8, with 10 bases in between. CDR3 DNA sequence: TGTGCCAGCAGCAGGACGACGGATGAGCAGTTCTTC. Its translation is CASSRTTDEQFF. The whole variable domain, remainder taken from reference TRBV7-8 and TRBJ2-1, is GAGVSQSPRYKVAKRGQDVALRCDPISGHVSLFWYQQALGQGPEFLTYFQNEAQLDKSGLPSDRFFAERPEGSVSTLKIQRTQQEDSAVYLCASSRTTDEQFFGPGTRLTVL.

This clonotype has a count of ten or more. CDR3 in amino acids: CASSSQTGTDQYNEQFF. The DNA for the CDR3 is TGTGCCAGCAGCTCGCAGACCGGGACAGACCAATACAATGAGCAGTTCTTC. The rearrangement joins TRBV11-3 to TRBJ2-1; the match to TRBD1 covers 7 bases. V lost 4 bases and J lost 4; bases outside the gene matches: 13. This CDR3 comprises 17 residues. CDR1 is SGHNT and CDR2 is YENEEA in the germline V gene.

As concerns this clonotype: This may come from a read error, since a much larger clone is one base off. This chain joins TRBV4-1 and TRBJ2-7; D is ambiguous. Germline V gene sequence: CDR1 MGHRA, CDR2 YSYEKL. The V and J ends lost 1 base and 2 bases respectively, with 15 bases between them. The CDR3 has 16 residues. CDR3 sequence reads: CASSQGTPEIAYEQYF. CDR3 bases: TGCGCCAGCAGCCAAGGTACACCCGAGATCGCCTACGAGCAGTACTTC.

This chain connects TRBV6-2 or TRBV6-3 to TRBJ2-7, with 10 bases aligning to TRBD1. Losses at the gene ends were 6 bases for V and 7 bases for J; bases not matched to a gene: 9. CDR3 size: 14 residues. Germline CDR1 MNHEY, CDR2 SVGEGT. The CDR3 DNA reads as TGTGCCAGCAGCTTTGGGACAGGGGCCCGGGAGCAGTACTTC. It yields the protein CASSFGTGAREQYF.